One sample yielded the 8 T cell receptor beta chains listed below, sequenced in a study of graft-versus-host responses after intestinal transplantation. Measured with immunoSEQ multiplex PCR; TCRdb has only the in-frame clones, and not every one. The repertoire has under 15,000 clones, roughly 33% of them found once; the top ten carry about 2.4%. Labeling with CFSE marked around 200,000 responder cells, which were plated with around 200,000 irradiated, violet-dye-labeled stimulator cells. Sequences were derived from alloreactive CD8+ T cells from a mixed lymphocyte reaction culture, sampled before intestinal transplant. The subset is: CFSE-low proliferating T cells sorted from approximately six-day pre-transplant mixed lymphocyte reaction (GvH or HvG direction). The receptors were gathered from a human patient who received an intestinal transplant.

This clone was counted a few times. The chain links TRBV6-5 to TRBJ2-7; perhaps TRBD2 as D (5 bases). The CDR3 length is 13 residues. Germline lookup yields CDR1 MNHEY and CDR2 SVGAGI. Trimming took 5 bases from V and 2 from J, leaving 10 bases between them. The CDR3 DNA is TGTGCCAGCAGTGTCGGGATTACCTACGAGCAGTACTTC. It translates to CASSVGITYEQYF.

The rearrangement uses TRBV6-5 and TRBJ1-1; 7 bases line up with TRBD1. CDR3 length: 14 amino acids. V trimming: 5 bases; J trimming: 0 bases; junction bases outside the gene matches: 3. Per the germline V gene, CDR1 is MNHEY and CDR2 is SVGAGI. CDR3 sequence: CASSEGGMNTEAFF. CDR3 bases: TGTGCCAGCAGTGAAGGGGGCATGAACACTGAAGCTTTCTTT.

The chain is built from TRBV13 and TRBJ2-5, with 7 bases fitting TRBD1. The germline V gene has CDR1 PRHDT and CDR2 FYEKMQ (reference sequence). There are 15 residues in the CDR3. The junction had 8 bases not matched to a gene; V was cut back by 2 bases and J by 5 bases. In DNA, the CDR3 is TGTGCCAGCAGCTTATACCCATCACAGGGGGAGACCCAGTACTTC. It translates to CASSLYPSQGETQYF.

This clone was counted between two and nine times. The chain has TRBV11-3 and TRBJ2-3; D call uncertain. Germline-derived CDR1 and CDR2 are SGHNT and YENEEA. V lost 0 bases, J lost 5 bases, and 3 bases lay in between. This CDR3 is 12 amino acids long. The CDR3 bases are TGTGCCAGCAGCTTAGAAGAAGATACGCAGTATTTT. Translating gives CASSLEEDTQYF.

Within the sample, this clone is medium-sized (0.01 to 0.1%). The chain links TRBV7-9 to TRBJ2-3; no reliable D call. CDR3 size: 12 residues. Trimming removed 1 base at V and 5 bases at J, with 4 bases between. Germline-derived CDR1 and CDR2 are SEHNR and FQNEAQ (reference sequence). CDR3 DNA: TGTGCCAGCAGCTTAGAAGAAGATACGCAGTATTTT. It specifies CASSLEEDTQYF.

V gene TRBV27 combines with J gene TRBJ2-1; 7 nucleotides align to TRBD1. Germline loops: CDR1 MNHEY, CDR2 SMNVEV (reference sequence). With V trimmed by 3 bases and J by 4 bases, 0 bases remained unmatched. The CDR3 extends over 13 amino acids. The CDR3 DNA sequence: TGTGCCAGCAGTTTGGGACAGTACAATGAGCAGTTCTTC. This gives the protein CASSLGQYNEQFF.

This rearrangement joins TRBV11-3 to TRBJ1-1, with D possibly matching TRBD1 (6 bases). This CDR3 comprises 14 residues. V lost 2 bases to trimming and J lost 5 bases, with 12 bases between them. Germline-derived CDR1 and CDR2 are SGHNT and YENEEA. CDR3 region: CASSLTTGFTEAFF. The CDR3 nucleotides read TGTGCCAGCAGCTTAACTACAGGGTTTACTGAAGCTTTCTTT.

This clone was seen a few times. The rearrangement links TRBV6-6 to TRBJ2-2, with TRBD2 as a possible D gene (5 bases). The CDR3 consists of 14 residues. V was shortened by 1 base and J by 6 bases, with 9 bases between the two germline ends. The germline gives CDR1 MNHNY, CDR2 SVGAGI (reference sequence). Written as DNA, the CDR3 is TGTGCCAGCAGTTACTTACTAGGTTCCGGGGAGCTGTTTTTT. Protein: CASSYLLGSGELFF.